This T cell receptor (beta chain) was identified in a study of blood T cell repertoires in COVID-19. Repertoires were generated with immunoSEQ multiplex PCR, while TCRdb's copy carries only in-frame clones and drops some. The profile shows about 250,000 clones, approximately 86% of them singletons. Sequenced sample: peripheral blood. The clonotype comes from a human donor in a cohort sampled during active COVID-19.

The CDR3 DNA follows: TGTGCCAGCAGCCATCCCGGGACAGGGAAAGAGACCCAGTACTTC. Its protein is CASSHPGTGKETQYF. The chain is built from TRBV4-2 and TRBJ2-5; TRBD1 matches 9 bases. This CDR3 is built from 15 residues. Germline-derived CDR1 and CDR2 are LGHNA and YNFKEQ. V trimming: 3 bases; J trimming: 3 bases; junction bases outside the gene matches: 5.